The clone carrying this TCR beta chain has just a few counts. The data stem from a study of regulatory T cells in long-lasting Graves disease. Time point meaning: newly diagnosed GD, antithyroid drugs for less than 3 months. The TCR library was made from RNA extracted from PBMCs. Assembly of TCR beta libraries relied on iRepertoire HTBI primers together with Arm-PCR of CDR3 regions. MiXCR, run by TCRdb on the multiplex PCR reads, gives a single entry per CDR3 protein. The profile covers roughly 610,000 distinct CDR3 sequences, with 16% appearing a single time and about 12% taken by the ten largest. This CDR3 is built from 13 residues. The V and J ends lost 4 bases and 4 bases respectively, with 10 bases between them. CDR1 and CDR2 (germline): LGHNT, FRNRAP. Another study also made use of these data, one on T cells in Graves' hyperthyroidism and ophthalmopathy. That investigation notes: Stable hyperthyroidism was told apart from ophthalmopathy by a model built on 13 V-J features.

The source is a man aged 18 to 30 with Graves disease. The sequencing here drew on peripheral blood mononuclear cells (PBMCs), taken at new diagnosis, from a patient treated with antithyroid drugs. The rearrangement links TRBV12-5 to TRBJ1-2; D not resolved. DNA for the CDR3: TGTGCTAGTGGTTACGACGGCATCTATGGCTACACCTTC. Translated, it gives CASGYDGIYGYTF.